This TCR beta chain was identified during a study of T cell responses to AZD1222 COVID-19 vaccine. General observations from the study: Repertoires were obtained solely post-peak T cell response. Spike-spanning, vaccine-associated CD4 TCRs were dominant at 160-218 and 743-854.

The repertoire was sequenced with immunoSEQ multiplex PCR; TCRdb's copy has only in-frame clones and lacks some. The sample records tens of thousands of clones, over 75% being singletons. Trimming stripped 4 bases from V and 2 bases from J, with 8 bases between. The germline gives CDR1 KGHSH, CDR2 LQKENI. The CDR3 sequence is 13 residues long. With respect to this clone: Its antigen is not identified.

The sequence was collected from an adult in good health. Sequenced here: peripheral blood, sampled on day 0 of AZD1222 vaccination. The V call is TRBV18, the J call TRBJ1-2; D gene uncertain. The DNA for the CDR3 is TGTGCCAGCTCACTGGACGGAAACTATGGCTACACCTTC. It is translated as CASSLDGNYGYTF.